These 27 T cell receptor beta chains came from one sample sequenced in a study of shared clonotypes between healthy human individuals. Assay used: immunoSEQ multiplex PCR; TCRdb lists only in-frame clones, some missing. In the table there are fewer than 3 million clones, just under 95% of which are singletons. Sequencing used naive CD4+ T cells from PBMCs. Subset: CD45RA+ positively selected. The origin of the receptors is a man between 18 and 35 years old in good health. Some clones in this sample may be carry-over from other donors' samples.

The rearrangement uses TRBV2 and TRBJ2-1, with D perhaps being TRBD1 or TRBD2 (7 bases each). Germline-derived CDR1 and CDR2 are SNHLY and FYNNEI. Trimming pared 7 bases from V and 2 bases from J, leaving 15 bases between. CDR3 length equals 15 residues. The CDR3 sequence is CASNSRGGTYNEQFF. CDR3 nucleotide sequence: TGTGCCAGCAATTCCAGGGGGGGAACCTACAATGAGCAGTTCTTC.

The chain joins TRBV4-2 to TRBJ2-1, with TRBD1 identical over 7 bases. Germline values: CDR1 LGHNA, CDR2 YNFKEQ. The CDR3 is made up of 16 amino acids. V shed 2 bases, J shed 0 bases, and the junction held 4 bases outside the gene matches. CDR3 nucleotides: TGTGCCAGCAGCCAAATTTCAGGGGGCTCCTACAATGAGCAGTTCTTC. Translated: CASSQISGGSYNEQFF.

This chain connects TRBV25-1 to TRBJ1-6; maybe TRBD1 (6 bases). The CDR3 extends over 15 amino acids. V was trimmed by 2 bases and J by 8 bases, leaving 13 bases between them. The germline CDR1 and CDR2 sequences are MGHDK and SYGVNS. In DNA form, the CDR3 reads TGTGCCAGCAGTGAAAGGGGGACGGCGTATTCACCCCTCCACTTT. Amino acids: CASSERGTAYSPLHF.

The gene calls are TRBV7-2 and TRBJ2-7; 12 bases are a match to TRBD2. Germline loops: CDR1 SGHTA, CDR2 FQGNSA. The CDR3 length is 16 residues. Trimming cost V 5 bases and J 6 bases; bases outside gene matches: 11. The CDR3 protein is CASSPVGASGRGEQYF. The CDR3 DNA follows: TGTGCCAGCAGCCCGGTCGGGGCTAGCGGGAGGGGCGAGCAGTACTTC. The full variable domain, in which reference TRBV7-2 and TRBJ2-7 provide the parts outside the CDR3, is GAGVSQSPSNKVTEKGKDVELRCDPISGHTALYWYRQSLGQGLEFLIYFQGNSAPDKSGLPSDRFSAERTGGSVSTLTIQRTQQEDSAVYLCASSPVGASGRGEQYFGPGTRLTVT.

The genes are TRBV11-3 and TRBJ2-1; 9 nucleotides agree with TRBD2. The germline V gene has CDR1 SGHNT and CDR2 YENEEA. The CDR3 contains 15 residues. V trimming: 5 bases; J trimming: 8 bases; junction bases outside the gene matches: 10. The CDR3 spells CASSPGTSPGDEQFF. The CDR3 DNA sequence: TGTGCCAGCAGCCCCGGGACTAGCCCTGGGGATGAGCAGTTCTTC.

This clone came up a few times. This chain links TRBV28 with TRBJ1-2; 10 bases map to TRBD1. The CDR3 runs 15 residues. Unmatched junction bases numbered 8, after V lost 6 bases and J lost 4 bases. Per germline, CDR1 MDHEN and CDR2 SYDVKM. The CDR3 loop is CASSRADRGFYGYTF. As DNA, the CDR3 is TGTGCCAGCAGCCGGGCGGACAGGGGGTTCTATGGCTACACCTTC.

This sequence joins TRBV28 and TRBJ2-1; 8 bases match TRBD1. The V gene's germline CDR1 is MDHEN and CDR2 SYDVKM. The CDR3 contains 16 residues. Trimming removed 6 bases from V and 3 bases from J; junction bases left unmatched: 10. The CDR3 region is CASSTLQGGYYNEQFF. The CDR3 nucleotides read TGTGCCAGCAGCACTTTACAGGGGGGATACTACAATGAGCAGTTCTTC.

This chain joins TRBV2 and TRBJ2-5; weak D call: TRBD1 (8 bases). Germline V gene data show CDR1 as SNHLY and CDR2 as FYNNEI. CDR3 length equals 17 residues. V gave up 10 bases and J gave up 1 base, with 25 bases separating them. The CDR3 coding sequence is TGTGCCATGACCTCTGACGGGGGGCAGGGGGCCCAAGAGACCCAGTACTTC. Residues: CAMTSDGGQGAQETQYF.

CDR3 residues: CASSLQSWDTEAFF. Here the CDR3 DNA reads TGTGCCAGCAGTTTACAGTCTTGGGACACTGAAGCTTTCTTT. The chain joins TRBV27 to TRBJ1-1; D is unresolved. Germline V lookup: CDR1 MNHEY, CDR2 SMNVEV (reference sequence). CDR3 length: 14 amino acids. The germline V and J ends were trimmed by 2 bases and 3 bases, with 10 bases remaining between them.

Written as DNA, the CDR3 is TGTGCCAGCAGCCGCACTAGCGGGATAAACAATGAGCAGTTCTTC. Translating it yields CASSRTSGINNEQFF. The chain employs TRBV7-7 and TRBJ2-1; 10 nucleotides line up with TRBD2. The germline V gene encodes CDR1 SSHAT and CDR2 FNYEAQ (reference sequence). The CDR3 is 15 amino acids. V lost 5 bases, J lost 5 bases, and 6 bases stayed unmatched.

In the case of this clone: Other DNA sequences of this sample code for an identical CDR3. The chain has TRBV6-5 and TRBJ2-7, with 9 bases lining up with TRBD2. The CDR3 has 15 amino acids. Germline V gene lookup returns CDR1 MNHEY and CDR2 SVGAGI. Trimming took 3 bases from V and 1 from J; bases not matched to a gene: 4. CDR3 loop: CASSYSSGGSYEQYF. CDR3 DNA sequence: TGTGCCAGCAGTTATAGTAGCGGGGGTTCCTACGAGCAGTACTTC.

Details on this clone: Other DNA sequences within the sample encode an identical CDR3. The chain has TRBV7-2 and TRBJ2-7; D is ambiguous. CDR1 SGHTA and CDR2 FQGNSA come from the germline V gene. The germline V and J ends were trimmed by 1 base and 0 bases, with 7 bases remaining between them. The CDR3 is made up of 14 amino acids. The CDR3 bases are TGTGCCAGCAGCTTAGATAGGGTCTCCTACGAGCAGTACTTC. It encodes CASSLDRVSYEQYF.

J is TRBJ1-2 and V is TRBV7-2; D is perhaps TRBD1 (5 bases). The CDR3 runs 17 residues. Trimming pared 4 bases from V and 7 bases from J, leaving 25 bases between. Per germline, CDR1 SGHTA and CDR2 FQGNSA. CDR3 protein: CASSSTLPGLRGGGYTF. In DNA, the CDR3 is TGTGCCAGCAGCTCAACCCTGCCGGGACTGAGAGGAGGTGGCTACACCTTC. Looking up the rest from reference TRBV7-2 and TRBJ1-2 gives the full variable domain: GAGVSQSPSNKVTEKGKDVELRCDPISGHTALYWYRQSLGQGLEFLIYFQGNSAPDKSGLPSDRFSAERTGGSVSTLTIQRTQQEDSAVYLCASSSTLPGLRGGGYTFGSGTRLTVV.

The sample holds one count of this clone. The gene calls are TRBV28 and TRBJ2-3; maybe TRBD2 (5 bases). V lost 6 bases and J 6 bases, leaving 22 bases between the germline ends. CDR3 size: 16 residues. Germline assignment: CDR1 MDHEN and CDR2 SYDVKM. The CDR3: CASSDPKRKGWDTQYF. The CDR3 nucleotides read TGTGCCAGCAGCGATCCAAAGCGGAAAGGGTGGGATACGCAGTATTTT.

This clone was observed once. This chain links TRBV6-1 with TRBJ1-3; the D is unclear. Germline loops: CDR1 MNHNS, CDR2 SASEGT. Between the trimmed V and J ends, which lost 4 bases and 4 bases, there was a span of 11 bases. This CDR3 region has 14 residues. The DNA of the CDR3 is TGTGCCAGCAGTGGAACCACCTCGGGAAACACCATATATTTT. It translates to CASSGTTSGNTIYF.

This chain joins TRBV19 and TRBJ2-1; 8 bases are a match to TRBD2. With V trimmed by 6 bases and J by 15 bases, 19 bases remained unmatched. CDR3 length: 15 amino acids. CDR1 is LNHDA and CDR2 is SQIVND in the germline V gene (reference sequence). This CDR3 reads CASRKAGEGFNGPFF. DNA for the CDR3: TGTGCCAGTAGAAAAGCGGGAGAAGGGTTCAATGGTCCGTTCTTC.

V is TRBV5-1 and J is TRBJ2-3; D is unresolved. The germline V and J ends were trimmed by 1 base and 1 base, with 10 bases remaining between them. Germline V lookup: CDR1 SGHRS, CDR2 YFSETQ. The CDR3 is 15 residues long. The CDR3: CASSLWGWGTDTQYF. Written as DNA, the CDR3 is TGCGCCAGCAGCTTGTGGGGATGGGGCACAGATACGCAGTATTTT.

The rearrangement uses TRBV5-1 and TRBJ2-7, with 9 bases fitting TRBD1. The germline gives CDR1 SGHRS, CDR2 YFSETQ. The V segment lost 0 bases and the J segment 5 bases; nucleotides outside the gene matches: 9. CDR3 length equals 16 residues. CDR3 in DNA: TGCGCCAGCAGCTTGGCTGGGACAGGGCCGATTAACGAGCAGTACTTC. It yields the protein CASSLAGTGPINEQYF.

This clone appeared a single time. Other nucleotide sequences from this sample produce the same CDR3. The chain recombines TRBV7-9 with TRBJ2-1, with unresolved D. Trimming removed 6 bases from V and 2 bases from J, with 5 bases in between. In germline, CDR1 is SEHNR, CDR2 FQNEAQ (reference sequence). The CDR3 spans 12 residues. This CDR3 reads CASSFTYNEQFF. DNA for the CDR3: TGTGCCAGCAGTTTTACCTACAATGAGCAGTTCTTC.

The chain carries TRBV18 and TRBJ2-2, with D tentatively TRBD1 (6 bases). Germline values: CDR1 KGHSH, CDR2 LQKENI. With 2 bases removed from V and 5 bases from J, the gap between germline ends came to 9 bases. CDR3 length equals 14 residues. The CDR3 DNA follows: TGTGCCAGCTCACCAATGACAGGAACCGGGGAGCTGTTTTTT. Translation gives CASSPMTGTGELFF.

Written as DNA, the CDR3 is TGTGCCAGCAGCTTAAAACAGGGTCTTCCTGGAAACTATGGCTACACCTTC. This gives the protein CASSLKQGLPGNYGYTF. The chain employs TRBV7-9 and TRBJ1-2, with D perhaps matching TRBD1 (6 bases). Germline lookup yields CDR1 SEHNR and CDR2 FQNEAQ (reference sequence). Trimming left V 2 bases short and J 2 bases short, with 18 bases between. The length of the CDR3 is 17 residues.

The chain employs TRBV28 and TRBJ2-3; TRBD2 matches 9 bases. The V segment lost 3 bases and the J segment 2 bases; nucleotides outside the gene matches: 9. This CDR3 has 17 amino acids. Germline V CDR1 and CDR2: MDHEN, SYDVKM. In DNA, the CDR3 is TGTGCCAGCAGTTTTCCTAGCGGGACCGCTTACACAGATACGCAGTATTTT. Protein: CASSFPSGTAYTDTQYF. The variable domain in full, with the rest retrieved from reference TRBV28 and TRBJ2-3, is DVKVTQSSRYLVKRTGEKVFLECVQDMDHENMFWYRQDPGLGLRLIYFSYDVKMKEKGDIPEGYSVSREKKERFSLILESASTNQTSMYLCASSFPSGTAYTDTQYFGPGTRLTVL.

This clone was found once. This sequence joins TRBV10-3 and TRBJ1-1, with D perhaps TRBD1 (5 bases). CDR1 is ENHRY, CDR2 SYGVKD, per germline. The CDR3 length is 15 residues. V lost 4 bases and J 0 bases, leaving 12 bases between the germline ends. CDR3 protein: CAISVAKGMNTEAFF. The CDR3 region has the DNA TGTGCCATCAGTGTTGCAAAGGGGATGAACACTGAAGCTTTCTTT.

In nucleotides, the CDR3 is TGTGCCAGCAGATCCTCCGGGACTAGCGGGAGCGTTGGGCAGTTCTTC. Translating it yields CASRSSGTSGSVGQFF. The chain links TRBV7-2 to TRBJ2-1; 14 nucleotides agree with TRBD2. Looked up from germline, CDR1 is SGHTA and CDR2 is FQGNSA. CDR3 length: 16 amino acids. J lost 12 bases, V lost 6 bases, and 13 bases had no gene match. Based on the CDR3 plus reference TRBV7-2 and TRBJ2-1, the full variable domain is GAGVSQSPSNKVTEKGKDVELRCDPISGHTALYWYRQSLGQGLEFLIYFQGNSAPDKSGLPSDRFSAERTGGSVSTLTIQRTQQEDSAVYLCASRSSGTSGSVGQFFGPGTRLTVL.

The rearrangement links TRBV6-6 to TRBJ1-5; 8 bases line up with TRBD1. This CDR3 region has 14 residues. The germline V gene has CDR1 MNHNY and CDR2 SVGAGI (reference sequence). Germline trimming cut 2 bases from V and 5 bases from J; bases unmatched to any gene: 2. As DNA, the CDR3 is TGTGCCAGCAGTTACGTACAGGGGGATCAGCCCCAGCATTTT. As protein: CASSYVQGDQPQHF.

The rearrangement uses TRBV6-1 and TRBJ2-7; D may be TRBD2 (6 bases). The germline CDR1 and CDR2 sequences are MNHNS and SASEGT. The CDR3 spans 14 residues. The V gene lost 5 bases and the J gene lost 3 bases, with 14 bases spanning the gap. The CDR3 sequence: CASSTQQGGYEQYF. As DNA, the CDR3 is TGTGCCAGCAGTACCCAGCAGGGAGGCTACGAGCAGTACTTC.

The V gene is TRBV6-6, the J gene TRBJ1-2, with TRBD1 matching 7 bases. The CDR3 is made up of 16 amino acids. V shed 0 bases and J 4 bases; nucleotides not matched to a gene: 8. Germline CDR1 MNHNY, CDR2 SVGAGI (reference sequence). The CDR3 is CASSYSRQGNPYGYTF. CDR3 nucleotides: TGTGCCAGCAGTTACTCTAGACAGGGAAATCCCTATGGCTACACCTTC.